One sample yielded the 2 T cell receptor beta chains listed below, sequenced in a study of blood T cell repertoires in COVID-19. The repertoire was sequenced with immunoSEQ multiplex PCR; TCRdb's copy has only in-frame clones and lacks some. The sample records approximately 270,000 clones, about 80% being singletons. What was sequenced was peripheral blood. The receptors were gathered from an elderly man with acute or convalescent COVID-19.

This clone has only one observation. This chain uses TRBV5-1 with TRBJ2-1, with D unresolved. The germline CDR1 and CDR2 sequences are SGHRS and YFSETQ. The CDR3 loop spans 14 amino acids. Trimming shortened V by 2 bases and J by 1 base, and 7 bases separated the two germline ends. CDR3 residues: CASSFGGSYNEQFF. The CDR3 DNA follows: TGCGCCAGCAGCTTTGGCGGATCCTACAATGAGCAGTTCTTC.

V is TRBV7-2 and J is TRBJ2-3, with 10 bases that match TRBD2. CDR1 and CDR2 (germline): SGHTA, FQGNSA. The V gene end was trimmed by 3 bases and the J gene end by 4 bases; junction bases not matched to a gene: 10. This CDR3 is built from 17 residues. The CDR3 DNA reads TGTGCCAGCAGCTTGGCTGGACTAGCGGACCGGGCAGATACGCAGTATTTT. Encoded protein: CASSLAGLADRADTQYF.